The TCR beta chain described here comes from a study of response to subunit inactivated influenza vaccine (dated by TCRdb to 2016 to 2019). General notes on the study: To follow how T cells responded to a trivalent subunit inactivated influenza vaccine, the researchers relied on deep quantitative profiling of the T cell receptor repertoire.

Study-wide findings and limitations: According to the authors, only a limited number of new T cells may be recruited by each seasonal influenza vaccination.

Of note for this clonotype: Its antigen is not yet known. At one end the junction does not follow the germline gene, possibly because of a read error.

Libraries were constructed by RT-PCR. The run used an Illumina HiSeq 2500. TCRdb trimmed public reads at Q25 via fastp, called clones via MiXCR and kept in-frame beta chains. Rows matching on CDR3 protein sequence are summarized as one entry with the most common DNA and genes. The sample has about 300,000 distinct CDR3 sequences on record, 21% of them singletons. The top ten constitute about 9.4% of the sample. From the germline V gene, CDR1 is KGHSH and CDR2 is LQKENI. The CDR3 holds 16 amino acids from the cysteine to the phenylalanine. Only the CDR3 portion is preserved as DNA: 48 bases, with reading frame beginning at the first base.

This chain joins TRBV18 to TRBJ1-4, with no reliable assignment of the D segment. The receptor's source is a man aged 50 to 69 who received an inactivated influenza vaccine. Donor details come from another sample of the same person, matched by shared clones. The material was PBMCs from blood, obtained around 22 months after vaccination. The base sequence is TGTGCCAGCTCACGACAATCGGGGAACTCTAAAGAAAAACTGTTTTTT. Its protein is CASSRQSGNSKEKLFF.